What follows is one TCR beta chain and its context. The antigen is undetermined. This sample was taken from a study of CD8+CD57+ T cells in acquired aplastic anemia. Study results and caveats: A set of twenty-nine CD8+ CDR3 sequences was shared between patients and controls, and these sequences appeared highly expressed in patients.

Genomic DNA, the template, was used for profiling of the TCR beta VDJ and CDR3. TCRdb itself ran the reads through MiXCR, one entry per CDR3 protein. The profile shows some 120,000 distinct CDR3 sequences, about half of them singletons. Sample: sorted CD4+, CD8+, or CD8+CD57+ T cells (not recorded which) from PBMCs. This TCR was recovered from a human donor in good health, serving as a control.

CDR3: CASRAGLATDTQYF. The CDR3 bases are TGTGCCAGCAGGGCGGGACTAGCCACAGATACGCAGTATTTT. V gene TRBV25-1 combines with J gene TRBJ2-3, with TRBD2 matching 9 bases. CDR1 and CDR2 (germline): MGHDK, SYGVNS. The CDR3 totals 14 residues. Trimming removed 6 bases from V and 2 bases from J; junction bases left unmatched: 3. Full variable domain (missing parts from reference TRBV25-1 and TRBJ2-3): EADIYQTPRYLVIGTGKKITLECSQTMGHDKMYWYQQDPGMELHLIHYSYGVNSTEKGDLSSESTVSRIRTEHFPLTLESARPSHTSQYLCASRAGLATDTQYFGPGTRLTVL.